Below, 21 T cell receptor beta chains from the same sample are listed, as sequenced in a study of CD8 T cells in Susac syndrome. An input of roughly 0.45 to 1 ug of RNA was subjected to reverse transcription using random hexamers. TCRdb independently ran MiXCR on the immunoSEQ multiplex PCR reads; one entry per CDR3 protein. The top ten clones hold around 0.12% of a sample with 90,000 to 150,000 distinct CDR3 sequences, about nine tenths of them seen once. Sample: CD8+ T cells from PBMCs. These receptors were taken from a human donor in good health.

The table lists this clonotype with a few counts. The V call is TRBV4-2, the J call TRBJ2-7, with D perhaps TRBD1 or TRBD2 (5 bases each). Trimming took 0 bases from V and 4 from J, leaving 13 bases between them. CDR1 and CDR2 from the germline V gene are LGHNA and YNFKEQ. This CDR3 has 15 amino acids. The CDR3 DNA reads TGTGCCAGCAGCCAAGATTTACGGGGCGGGTACGAGCAGTACTTC. It codes for CASSQDLRGGYEQYF.

The gene calls are TRBV7-2 and TRBJ1-2; D perhaps matches TRBD1 (6 bases). Germline CDR1 reads SGHTA; CDR2 reads FQGNSA. CDR3 size: 15 residues. The ends were cut back, 0 bases at V and 5 bases at J, with 13 bases in the middle. CDR3 bases: TGTGCCAGCAGCTTAGCGGGGGGCGCAGGGTATGGCTACACCTTC. Its protein is CASSLAGGAGYGYTF.

The chain employs TRBV7-2 and TRBJ1-4; maybe TRBD1 (5 bases). The CDR3 runs to 17 residues. Trimming took off 2 bases at V and 2 bases at J, with 15 bases between the two ends. Germline loops: CDR1 SGHTA, CDR2 FQGNSA. The CDR3, as DNA: TGTGCCAGCAGCTTAATCCGGGGGGAAGGGACTAATGAAAAACTGTTTTTT. Its translation is CASSLIRGEGTNEKLFF.

The chain combines TRBV5-5 with TRBJ1-5; tentatively, D is TRBD1 (5 bases). Germline CDR1 and CDR2: SGHKS and YYEKEE (reference sequence). Trimming left V 0 bases short and J 1 base short, with 8 bases between. The CDR3 consists of 15 residues. Here the CDR3 reads CASSLADSSNQPQHF. The CDR3 DNA reads as TGTGCCAGCAGCTTGGCCGACAGCAGCAATCAGCCCCAGCATTTT.

In its sample, this clonotype was seen once. This chain connects TRBV5-1 to TRBJ2-7; either TRBD1 or TRBD2 may supply D (5 bases each). Trimming cost V 7 bases and J 0 bases, with 17 bases left between them. The CDR3 consists of 15 residues. Germline V gene lookup returns CDR1 SGHRS and CDR2 YFSETQ. Here the CDR3 DNA reads TGCGCCAGCTTCCGGGACGGGGCGAGCTCCTACGAGCAGTACTTC. The encoded protein is CASFRDGASSYEQYF.

This clonotype was observed once. The chain carries TRBV6-1 and TRBJ2-7; 10 positions match TRBD1. The CDR3 extends over 16 amino acids. Germline V gene lookup returns CDR1 MNHNS and CDR2 SASEGT. V shed 3 bases, J shed 2 bases, and the junction held 7 bases outside the gene matches. CDR3 sequence reads: CASSDIGQGGPYEQYF. CDR3 sequence (DNA): TGTGCCAGCAGTGACATTGGACAGGGGGGGCCCTACGAGCAGTACTTC.

The chain carries TRBV20-1 and TRBJ2-7; 10 positions agree with TRBD1. This CDR3 has 14 residues. Germline CDR1 is DFQATT and CDR2 is SNEGSKA (reference sequence). V was pared by 5 bases and J by 9 bases, with 13 bases of the junction left unmatched. The CDR3 bases are TGCAGTGCTCGTCCGGGACAGGGGTTTCTCGGGCAGTACTTC. It is translated as CSARPGQGFLGQYF.

The chain employs TRBV7-2 and TRBJ2-1; 7 nucleotides match TRBD1. The CDR3 has 16 amino acids. The V gene's germline CDR1 is SGHTA and CDR2 FQGNSA. V was pared by 4 bases and J by 4 bases, with 10 bases of the junction left unmatched. The CDR3: CASSSTSGQPYNEQFF. As DNA, the CDR3 is TGTGCCAGCAGCTCTACCTCGGGACAGCCTTACAATGAGCAGTTCTTC.

The chain couples TRBV3-1 to TRBJ2-1, with TRBD2 identical over 8 bases. This CDR3 spans 15 amino acids. The junction had 2 bases not matched to a gene; V was cut back by 1 base and J by 3 bases. The germline V gene encodes CDR1 LGHDT and CDR2 YNNKEL (reference sequence). The CDR3 protein is CASSQAGTSYNEQFF. The CDR3 coding sequence is TGTGCCAGCAGCCAAGCCGGGACTAGCTACAATGAGCAGTTCTTC.

V is TRBV5-1 and J is TRBJ2-7; 11 positions agree with TRBD2. The ends lost 0 bases at V and 5 bases at J; junction bases unmatched: 13. From germline, CDR1 is SGHRS and CDR2 YFSETQ. The CDR3 totals 18 residues. CDR3 residues: CASSLGFVLSGGANEQYF. DNA of the CDR3: TGCGCCAGCAGCTTGGGTTTTGTCCTTAGCGGGGGGGCGAACGAGCAGTACTTC. Together with reference TRBV5-1 and TRBJ2-7, the CDR3 gives the full variable domain: KAGVTQTPRYLIKTRGQQVTLSCSPISGHRSVSWYQQTPGQGLQFLFEYFSETQRNKGNFPGRFSGRQFSNSRSEMNVSTLELGDSALYLCASSLGFVLSGGANEQYFGPGTRLTVT.

This chain uses TRBV29-1 with TRBJ2-7, with D maybe TRBD1 (6 bases). The CDR3 loop spans 13 amino acids. In germline, CDR1 is SQVTM, CDR2 ANQGSEA. V gave up 6 bases and J gave up 2 bases, with 14 bases separating them. The CDR3, as DNA: TGCAGCGTAGCTGGGGGCAGTACCTACGAGCAGTACTTC. This codes for CSVAGGSTYEQYF.

The chain joins TRBV7-9 to TRBJ1-1; no reliable D call. The ends were cut back, 3 bases at V and 4 bases at J, with 15 bases in the middle. Germline V gives CDR1 SEHNR, CDR2 FQNEAQ (reference sequence). This CDR3 spans 15 amino acids. CDR3 region: CASSFNPGSGTEAFF. DNA of the CDR3: TGTGCCAGCAGCTTCAATCCCGGGTCGGGCACTGAAGCTTTCTTT.

This clonotype was picked up one time. V gene TRBV20-1 combines with J gene TRBJ2-1; tentatively, D is TRBD1 (5 bases). Germline values: CDR1 DFQATT, CDR2 SNEGSKA (reference sequence). V was shortened by 0 bases and J by 8 bases, with 8 bases between the two germline ends. This CDR3 is 12 amino acids long. As DNA, the CDR3 is TGCAGTGCTAGAGATAGGGGTCATGAGCAGTTCTTC. This encodes CSARDRGHEQFF.

This clonotype was found once. The gene calls are TRBV5-6 and TRBJ1-2; D is unresolved. The CDR3 is 13 residues long. CDR1 and CDR2 (germline): SGHDT, YYEEEE. The germline V and J ends were trimmed by 7 bases and 2 bases, with 12 bases remaining between them. In DNA form, the CDR3 reads TGTGCCAGCGCACAGAAACCCAACTATGGCTACACCTTC. Amino acids: CASAQKPNYGYTF. Full variable domain (outside the CDR3, taken from reference TRBV5-6 and TRBJ1-2): DAGVTQSPTHLIKTRGQQVTLRCSPKSGHDTVSWYQQALGQGPQFIFQYYEEEERQRGNFPDRFSGHQFPNYSSELNVNALLLGDSALYLCASAQKPNYGYTFGSGTRLTVV.

The rearrangement joins TRBV4-1 to TRBJ2-7; D unclear. The CDR3 is 13 amino acids. Deletions cut 1 base from V and 5 bases from J, with 9 bases between. Germline loops: CDR1 MGHRA, CDR2 YSYEKL. The CDR3 reads CASSQASSNEQYF. CDR3 nucleotides: TGCGCCAGCAGCCAAGCGAGTAGCAACGAGCAGTACTTC.

This chain connects TRBV5-4 to TRBJ2-3; perhaps TRBD1 as D (6 bases). The CDR3 extends over 15 amino acids. Trimming cost V 4 bases and J 0 bases, with 12 bases left between them. Germline assignment: CDR1 SGHNT and CDR2 YYREEE (reference sequence). The chain's CDR3 is CASSEDSLSTDTQYF. DNA for the CDR3: TGTGCCAGCAGCGAGGACAGCCTAAGCACAGATACGCAGTATTTT.

V and J are TRBV9 and TRBJ2-7; TRBD2 matches at 12 bases. Germline values: CDR1 SGDLS, CDR2 YYNGEE. The CDR3 is made up of 15 amino acids. Unmatched junction bases numbered 3, after V lost 2 bases and J lost 3 bases. The CDR3 nucleotides read TGTGCCAGCAGCGTGGGACTAGCGGGCCTCTACGAGCAGTACTTC. It translates to CASSVGLAGLYEQYF.

This chain joins TRBV7-8 and TRBJ2-6; TRBD1 is a possible D gene (6 bases). With 2 bases removed from V and 4 bases from J, the gap between germline ends came to 18 bases. This CDR3 spans 18 amino acids. The germline gives CDR1 SGHVS, CDR2 FQNEAQ. The CDR3 DNA sequence: TGTGCCAGCAGCTTATGGGGGACACCTACGTCCGGGGCCAACGTCCTGACTTTC. As protein: CASSLWGTPTSGANVLTF.

This chain uses TRBV4-3 with TRBJ1-2; 11 bases are a match to TRBD1. V lost 4 bases, J lost 4 bases, and 2 bases stayed unmatched. This CDR3 has 14 residues. The germline V gene encodes CDR1 LGHNA and CDR2 YSLEER. Written as DNA, the CDR3 is TGCGCCAGCAGCCGGACAGGGGGCTTCTATGGCTACACCTTC. It specifies CASSRTGGFYGYTF.

This clonotype appeared once. At one end the junction does not follow the germline gene, possibly because of a read error. This chain connects TRBV20-1 to TRBJ2-1; 10 positions match TRBD2. The CDR3 contains 15 residues. The germline V gene encodes CDR1 DFQATT and CDR2 SNEGSKA (reference sequence). In DNA, the CDR3 is TGCAGTGCTAGCGCTCTAGGGACTAGCGTCTCCCCCCTGGTCTTC. It specifies CSASALGTSVSPLVF.

The rearrangement uses TRBV30 and TRBJ2-7, with D tentatively TRBD2 (5 bases). Germline-derived CDR1 and CDR2 are GTSNPN and SVGIG (reference sequence). This CDR3 comprises 14 residues. The V and J ends lost 1 base and 6 bases respectively, with 16 bases between them. The DNA for the CDR3 is TGTGCCTGGAGTGGAACTAGGTTAAGTTCCGAGCAGTACTTC. It yields the protein CAWSGTRLSSEQYF.